This T cell receptor (beta chain) was captured by sequencing in a study of PD-1 blockade in classical Hodgkin lymphoma. Study overall: Once every 2 weeks, patients received intravenous nivolumab at 3 mg/kg. Overall study findings and caveats: Baseline diversity was lower in partial responders and progressors than complete responders. Newly diagnosed patients had baseline TCR diversity that was reportedly lower than that of healthy donors. Nivolumab starters within 1 year of ASCT were excluded.

Time point denoted: cycle 4 day 1 (C4D1), after less than seven weeks of nivolumab. Brentuximab vedotin exposure varied, and every patient relapsed after autologous stem cell transplantation. Note on this clone: Its antigen is currently unknown.

TCRdb's copy holds only in-frame clones and misses some; the assay was immunoSEQ multiplex PCR. The repertoire consists of about 49,000 clones, with around 90% occurring once and the leading ten covering around 13%. The CDR3 spans 14 residues. The V and J ends lost 4 bases and 8 bases respectively, with 17 bases between them. The germline gives CDR1 SEHNR, CDR2 FQNEAQ (reference sequence). The rearrangement uses TRBV7-9 and TRBJ1-2; D possibly corresponds to TRBD1 (5 bases). This TCR was sampled from a human donor with classical Hodgkin lymphoma. The sample consisted of peripheral blood mononuclear cells (PBMCs), taken before the fourth cycle of nivolumab. CDR3 coding DNA: TGTGCCAGCAGCTCGGACGGGACTCTGAAAGGCTACACCTTC. This translates into CASSSDGTLKGYTF.